This TCR beta chain was identified during a study of T-cell reconstitution after alpha-beta-depleted transplantation in children. Construction of the TCRbeta library involved unique molecular identifiers. One entry per CDR3 protein, called by TCRdb with MiXCR from the PCR reads. The table records approximately 400,000 distinct CDR3 sequences, 15% to 20% of them present only once. V lost 7 bases to trimming and J lost 8 bases, with 20 bases between them. CDR1 is MGHDK, CDR2 SYGVNS, per germline. The length of the CDR3 is 14 residues. Study results and limitations: The origin of high day-60 TCRbeta diversity in some patients lay in surviving recipient T cells and thymic progenitors. At one year after transplant, newly produced T cells mostly accounted for T-cell counts and diversity. As was reported, about two months after transplant, alpha-beta T cells came from several hundred expanded graft clones.

This clonotype was counted only a few times. Its antigen remains unknown. Sequencing was performed on PBMCs, mostly from graft donor cells, taken 360 days after TCRalphabeta/CD19-depleted stem cell transplant. The chain carries TRBV25-1 and TRBJ1-1, with a tentative D call TRBD1 (6 bases). The receptor comes from a boy under two years old who had a stem cell transplant for Wiskott-Aldrich syndrome, so the T cells may come from the graft donor. The CDR3 nucleotides read TGTGCCAGCATACCTTCGGGGGGCGCACCCGAAGCTTTCTTT. This gives the protein CASIPSGGAPEAFF.